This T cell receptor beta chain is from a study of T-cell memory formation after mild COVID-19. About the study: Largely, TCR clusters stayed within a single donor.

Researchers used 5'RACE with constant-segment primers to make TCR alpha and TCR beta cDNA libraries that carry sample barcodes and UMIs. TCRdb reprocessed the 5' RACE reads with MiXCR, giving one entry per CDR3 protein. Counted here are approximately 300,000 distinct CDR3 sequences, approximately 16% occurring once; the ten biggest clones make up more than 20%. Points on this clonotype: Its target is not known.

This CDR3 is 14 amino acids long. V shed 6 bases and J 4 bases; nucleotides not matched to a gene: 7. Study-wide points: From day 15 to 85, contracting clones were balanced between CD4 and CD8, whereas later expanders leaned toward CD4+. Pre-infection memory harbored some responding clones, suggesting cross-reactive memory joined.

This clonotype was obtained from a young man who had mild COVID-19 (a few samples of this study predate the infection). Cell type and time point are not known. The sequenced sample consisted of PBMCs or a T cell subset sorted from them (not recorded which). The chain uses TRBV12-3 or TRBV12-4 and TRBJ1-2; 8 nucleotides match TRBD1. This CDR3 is CASSLLTGGYGYTF. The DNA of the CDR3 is TGTGCCAGCAGCCTCTTAACAGGGGGCTATGGCTACACCTTC.